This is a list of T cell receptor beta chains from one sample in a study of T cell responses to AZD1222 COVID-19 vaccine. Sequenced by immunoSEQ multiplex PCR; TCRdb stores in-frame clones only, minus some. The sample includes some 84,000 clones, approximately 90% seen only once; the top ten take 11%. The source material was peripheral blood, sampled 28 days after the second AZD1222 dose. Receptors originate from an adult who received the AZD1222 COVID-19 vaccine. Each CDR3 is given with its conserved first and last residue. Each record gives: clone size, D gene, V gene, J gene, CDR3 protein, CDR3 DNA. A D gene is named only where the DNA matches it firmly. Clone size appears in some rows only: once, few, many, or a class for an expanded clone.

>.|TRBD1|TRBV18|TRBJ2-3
CASSPMSRGHVTDTQYF
TGTGCCAGCTCACCAATGTCCAGGGGGCATGTAACAGATACGCAGTATTTT
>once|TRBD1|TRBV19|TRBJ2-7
CASLDRVTYEQYF
TGTGCCAGCCTGGACAGGGTAACCTACGAGCAGTACTTC
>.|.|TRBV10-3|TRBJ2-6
CATLGPSVDSGANVLTF
TGTGCCACTTTGGGTCCCTCTGTGGACTCTGGGGCCAACGTCCTGACTTTC
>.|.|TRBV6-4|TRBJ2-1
CASGGPYNEQFF
TGTGCCAGCGGGGGGCCCTACAATGAGCAGTTCTTC
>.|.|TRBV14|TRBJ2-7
CASSRRDSYEQYF
TGTGCCAGCAGCCGCCGGGACTCCTACGAGCAGTACTTC
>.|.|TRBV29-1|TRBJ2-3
CSVRVDTQYF
TGCAGCGTTCGGGTAGATACGCAGTATTTT
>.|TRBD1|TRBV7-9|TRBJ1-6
CASSLGTGAPNSPLHF
TGTGCCAGCAGCTTAGGGACAGGGGCTCCGAATTCACCCCTCCACTTT
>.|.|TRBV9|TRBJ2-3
CASSNTDTQYF
TGTGCCAGCAGCAACACAGATACGCAGTATTTT
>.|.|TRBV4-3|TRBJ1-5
CASSQAFGNQPQHF
TGCGCCAGCAGCCAAGCCTTCGGCAATCAGCCCCAGCATTTT
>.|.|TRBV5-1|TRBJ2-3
CASSLVGFTDTQYF
TGCGCCAGCAGCTTGGTGGGGTTCACAGATACGCAGTATTTT
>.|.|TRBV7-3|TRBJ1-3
CASSLGISGNTIYF
TGTGCCAGCAGCTTAGGCATCTCTGGAAACACCATATATTTT